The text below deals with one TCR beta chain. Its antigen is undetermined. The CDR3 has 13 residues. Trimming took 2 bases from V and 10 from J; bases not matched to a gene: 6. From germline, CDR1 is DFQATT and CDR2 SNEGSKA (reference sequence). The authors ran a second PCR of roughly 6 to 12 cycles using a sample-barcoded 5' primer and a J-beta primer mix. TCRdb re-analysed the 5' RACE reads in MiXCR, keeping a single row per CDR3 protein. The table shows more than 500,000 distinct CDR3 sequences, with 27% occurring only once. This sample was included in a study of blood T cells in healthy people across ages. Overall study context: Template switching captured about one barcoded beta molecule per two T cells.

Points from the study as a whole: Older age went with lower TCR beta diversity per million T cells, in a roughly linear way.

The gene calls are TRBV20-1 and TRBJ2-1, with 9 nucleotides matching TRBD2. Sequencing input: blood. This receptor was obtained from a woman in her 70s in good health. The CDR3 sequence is CSARSGLAGEQFF. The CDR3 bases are TGCAGTGCTAGATCGGGACTAGCCGGGGAGCAGTTCTTC.